This T cell receptor beta chain is drawn from a study of blood T cells in healthy people across ages. Study information: Template switching retrieved approximately one barcoded beta molecule for each two T cells.

A sample-barcoded 5' primer and a J-beta primer mix were used in a second PCR of about 6 to 12 cycles. TCRdb re-called the 5' RACE reads with MiXCR, one entry per CDR3 protein. The data contain some 900,000 distinct CDR3 sequences, 29% of them singletons. Whole-study findings and limits: Older age went with lower TCR beta diversity per million T cells, in a roughly linear way. The unsorted PBMCs prevented any conclusive comparison of naive versus antigen-experienced cells.

V lost 2 bases and J lost 4, with 9 bases in between. The length of the CDR3 is 14 residues. Germline loops: CDR1 SNHLY, CDR2 FYNNEI. This clonotype was recorded many times. The antigen is unknown. The rearrangement joins TRBV2 to TRBJ2-1; perhaps TRBD2 as D (6 bases). The sequence was obtained from a woman over 75 in good health. Specimen: blood. CDR3 in amino acids: CASSELGTYNEQFF. In DNA, the CDR3 is TGTGCCAGCAGTGAATTAGGGACTTACAATGAGCAGTTCTTC.